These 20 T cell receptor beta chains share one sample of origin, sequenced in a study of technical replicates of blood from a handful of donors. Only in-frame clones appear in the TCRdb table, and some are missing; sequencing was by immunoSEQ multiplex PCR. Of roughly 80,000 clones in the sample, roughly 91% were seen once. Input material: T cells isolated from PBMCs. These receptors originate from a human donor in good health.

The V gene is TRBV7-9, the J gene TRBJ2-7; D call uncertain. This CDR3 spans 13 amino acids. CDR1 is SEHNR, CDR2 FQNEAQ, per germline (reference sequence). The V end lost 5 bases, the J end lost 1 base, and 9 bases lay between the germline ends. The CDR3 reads CASSPSLSYEQYF. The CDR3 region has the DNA TGTGCCAGCAGCCCGTCCCTTTCCTACGAGCAGTACTTC.

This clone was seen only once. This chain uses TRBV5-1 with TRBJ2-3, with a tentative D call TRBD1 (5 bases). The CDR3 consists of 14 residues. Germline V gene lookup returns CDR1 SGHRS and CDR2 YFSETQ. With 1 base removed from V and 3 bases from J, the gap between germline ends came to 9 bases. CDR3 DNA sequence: TGCGCCAGCAGCTTGTATCCAGGGACAGATACGCAGTATTTT. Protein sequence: CASSLYPGTDTQYF.

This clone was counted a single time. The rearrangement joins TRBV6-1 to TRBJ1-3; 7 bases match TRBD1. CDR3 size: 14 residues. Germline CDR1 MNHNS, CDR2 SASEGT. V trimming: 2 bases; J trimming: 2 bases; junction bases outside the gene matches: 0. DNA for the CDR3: TGTGCCAGCAGTGAACAGGGGGCTGGAAACACCATATATTTT. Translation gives CASSEQGAGNTIYF.

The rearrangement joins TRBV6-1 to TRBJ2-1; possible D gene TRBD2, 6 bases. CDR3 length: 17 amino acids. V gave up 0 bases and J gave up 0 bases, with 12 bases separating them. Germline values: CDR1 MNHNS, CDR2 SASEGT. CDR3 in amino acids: CASSEATGGSSYNEQFF. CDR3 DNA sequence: TGTGCCAGCAGTGAAGCGACCGGGGGTAGCTCCTACAATGAGCAGTTCTTC.

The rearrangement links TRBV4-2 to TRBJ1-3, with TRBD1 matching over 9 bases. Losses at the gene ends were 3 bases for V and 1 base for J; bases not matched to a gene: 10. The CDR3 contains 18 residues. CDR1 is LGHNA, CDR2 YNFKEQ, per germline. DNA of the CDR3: TGTGCCAGCAGCCATGGGGAGGGACAGGGTTGGTCTGGAAACACCATATATTTT. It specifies CASSHGEGQGWSGNTIYF.

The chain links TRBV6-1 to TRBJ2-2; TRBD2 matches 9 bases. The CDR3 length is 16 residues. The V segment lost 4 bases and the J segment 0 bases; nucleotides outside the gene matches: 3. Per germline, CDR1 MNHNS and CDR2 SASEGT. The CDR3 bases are TGTGCCAGCAGTGCCCTAGCGGGGCCGAACACCGGGGAGCTGTTTTTT. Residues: CASSALAGPNTGELFF.

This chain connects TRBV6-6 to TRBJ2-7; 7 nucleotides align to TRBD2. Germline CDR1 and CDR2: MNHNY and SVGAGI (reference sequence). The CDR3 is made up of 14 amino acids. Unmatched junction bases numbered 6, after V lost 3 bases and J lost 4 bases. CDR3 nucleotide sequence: TGTGCCAGCAGTTATCTACTAGCGCCTTACGAGCAGTACTTC. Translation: CASSYLLAPYEQYF.

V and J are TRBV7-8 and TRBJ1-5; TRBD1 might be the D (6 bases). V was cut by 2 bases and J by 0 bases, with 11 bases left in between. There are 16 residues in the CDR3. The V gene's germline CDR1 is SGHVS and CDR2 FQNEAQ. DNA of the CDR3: TGTGCCAGCAGCTTACGGGGAGGGGGTAGCAATCAGCCCCAGCATTTT. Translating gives CASSLRGGGSNQPQHF.

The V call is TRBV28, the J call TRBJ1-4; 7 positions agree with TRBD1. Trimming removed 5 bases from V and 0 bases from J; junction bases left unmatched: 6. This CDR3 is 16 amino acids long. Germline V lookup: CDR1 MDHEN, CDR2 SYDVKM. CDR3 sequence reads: CASSLQGGATNEKLFF. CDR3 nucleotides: TGTGCCAGCAGTCTGCAGGGGGGAGCAACTAATGAAAAACTGTTTTTT.

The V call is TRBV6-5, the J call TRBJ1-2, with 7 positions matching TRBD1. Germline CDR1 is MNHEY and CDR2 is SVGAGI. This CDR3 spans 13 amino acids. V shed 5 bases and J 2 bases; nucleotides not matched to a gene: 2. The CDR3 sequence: CASSRQGNYGYTF. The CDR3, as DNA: TGTGCCAGCAGTCGACAGGGAAACTATGGCTACACCTTC.

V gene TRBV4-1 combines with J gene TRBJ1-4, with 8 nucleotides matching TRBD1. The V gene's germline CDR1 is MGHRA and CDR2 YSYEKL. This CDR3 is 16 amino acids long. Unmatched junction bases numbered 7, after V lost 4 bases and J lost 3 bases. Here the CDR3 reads CASSPTGVAANEKLFF. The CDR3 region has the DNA TGCGCCAGCAGCCCGACAGGGGTGGCAGCTAATGAAAAACTGTTTTTT.

CDR3 sequence: CAIRRLAGSNEQFF. In DNA, the CDR3 is TGTGCCATCAGGAGACTAGCGGGTTCCAATGAGCAGTTCTTC. The chain links TRBV2 to TRBJ2-1; 10 nucleotides line up with TRBD2. V trimming: 10 bases; J trimming: 6 bases; junction bases outside the gene matches: 9. This CDR3 is 14 amino acids long. Germline CDR1 SNHLY, CDR2 FYNNEI.

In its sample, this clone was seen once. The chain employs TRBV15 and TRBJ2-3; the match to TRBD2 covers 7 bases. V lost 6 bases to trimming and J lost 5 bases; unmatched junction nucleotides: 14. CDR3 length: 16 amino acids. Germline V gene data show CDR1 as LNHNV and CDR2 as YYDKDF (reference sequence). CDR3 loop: CATRGSGGGAKDTQYF. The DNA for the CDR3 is TGTGCCACCAGGGGGTCGGGGGGAGGCGCGAAAGATACGCAGTATTTT.

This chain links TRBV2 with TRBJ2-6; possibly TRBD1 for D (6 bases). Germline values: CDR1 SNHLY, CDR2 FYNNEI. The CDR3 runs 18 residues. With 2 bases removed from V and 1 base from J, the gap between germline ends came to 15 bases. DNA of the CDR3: TGTGCCAGCAGTGAACAGGACAGTTTGAGGTCTGGGGCCAACGTCCTGACTTTC. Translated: CASSEQDSLRSGANVLTF.

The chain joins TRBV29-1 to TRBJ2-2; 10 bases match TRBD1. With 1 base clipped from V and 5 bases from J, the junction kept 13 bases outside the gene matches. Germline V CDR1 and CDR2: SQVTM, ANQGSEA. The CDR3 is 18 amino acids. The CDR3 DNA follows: TGCAGCGTTGAAGGGGTCCACCGACAGGGGGCGGGGACCGGGGAGCTGTTTTTT. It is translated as CSVEGVHRQGAGTGELFF.

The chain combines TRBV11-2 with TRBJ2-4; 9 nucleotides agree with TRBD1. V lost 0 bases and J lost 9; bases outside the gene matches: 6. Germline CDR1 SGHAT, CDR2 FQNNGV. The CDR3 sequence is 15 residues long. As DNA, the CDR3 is TGTGCCAGCAGCTTAGACGGGGACAGGGTCCGCATTCAGTACTTC. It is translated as CASSLDGDRVRIQYF.

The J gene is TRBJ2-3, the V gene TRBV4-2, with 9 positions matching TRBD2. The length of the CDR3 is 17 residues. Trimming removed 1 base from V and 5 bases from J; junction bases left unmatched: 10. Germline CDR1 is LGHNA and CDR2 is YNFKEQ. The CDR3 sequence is CASSQGYGGGAEDTQYF. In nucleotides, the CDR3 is TGTGCCAGCAGCCAAGGGTACGGCGGGGGGGCCGAAGATACGCAGTATTTT.

CDR3 in DNA: TGTGCCAGCAGTTTTCGATCGGGAGGGCCGGGGTATGAGCAGTTCTTC. Amino acid sequence: CASSFRSGGPGYEQFF. The V and J genes are TRBV27 and TRBJ2-1, with 8 bases matching TRBD2. Germline-derived CDR1 and CDR2 are MNHEY and SMNVEV (reference sequence). V gave up 3 bases and J gave up 8 bases; unmatched junction bases: 12. This CDR3 is built from 16 residues.

CDR3 in DNA: TGTGCCAGCAGTTTGGCAGGGGGCGATGGCTACACCTTC. The encoded protein is CASSLAGGDGYTF. The V and J genes are TRBV28 and TRBJ1-2, with 8 bases lining up with TRBD1. Germline V gene data show CDR1 as MDHEN and CDR2 as SYDVKM. There are 13 residues in the CDR3. V was clipped by 3 bases and J by 6 bases; unmatched bases: 3.

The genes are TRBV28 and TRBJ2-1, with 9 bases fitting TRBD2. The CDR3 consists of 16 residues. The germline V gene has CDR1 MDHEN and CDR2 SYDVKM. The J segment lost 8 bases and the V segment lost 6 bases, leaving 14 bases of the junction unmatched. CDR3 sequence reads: CASSRAEREAGYEQFF. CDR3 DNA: TGTGCCAGCAGCCGAGCCGAGCGGGAGGCTGGCTATGAGCAGTTCTTC.